The 6 T cell receptor beta chains listed next were all sequenced from one sample in a study of Graves' ophthalmopathy and Graves' hyperthyroidism. The authors amplified TCR beta CDR3 regions, and they did so from RNA transcripts for repertoire sequencing. First-round RT-PCR with HTBI primers preceded a second-round multiplex PCR. A single record per CDR3 protein comes from TCRdb applying MiXCR to the multiplex PCR reads. This table holds 620,000 or so distinct CDR3 sequences, around a fifth found once. What was sequenced was peripheral blood. Every receptor here comes from a woman between 18 and 29 years old with stable Graves' hyperthyroidism. Some clones in this sample may be carry-over from other donors' samples.

This clonotype was found a few times. This chain uses TRBV30 with TRBJ1-2, with TRBD1 identical over 8 bases. Germline-derived CDR1 and CDR2 are GTSNPN and SVGIG (reference sequence). V was clipped by 3 bases and J by 2 bases; unmatched bases: 5. The CDR3 covers 14 residues. The CDR3 loop is CAWRVGQGNYGYTF. CDR3 sequence (DNA): TGTGCCTGGAGGGTTGGACAGGGAAACTATGGCTACACCTTC.

This clonotype appeared a single time. The V call is TRBV28, the J call TRBJ2-7; 8 bases map to TRBD1. The CDR3 consists of 14 residues. CDR1 MDHEN and CDR2 SYDVKM come from the germline V gene. The chain's CDR3 is CAQGRQGRLYEQYF. CDR3 DNA sequence: TGTGCGCAAGGACGACAGGGGCGACTCTACGAGCAGTACTTC.

The V gene is TRBV2, the J gene TRBJ1-1, with D possibly TRBD1 on 5 matching bases. Looked up from germline, CDR1 is SNHLY and CDR2 is FYNNEI. V lost 8 bases and J 0 bases, leaving 13 bases between the germline ends. The CDR3 runs to 14 residues. Written as DNA, the CDR3 is TGTGCCAGCGATTTGGGGACGGTGAACACTGAAGCTTTCTTT. Translated: CASDLGTVNTEAFF.

The V gene is TRBV12-3 or TRBV12-4, the J gene TRBJ1-5; D not certain. Trimming removed 6 bases at V and 12 bases at J, with 12 bases between. CDR3 size: 11 residues. The CDR3 coding sequence is TGTGCCAGCAGCCTTGGCGGGGTCCAGCATTTT. Amino acids: CASSLGGVQHF.

This clonotype was observed many times. This chain joins TRBV6-1 and TRBJ1-1; D is unresolved. CDR3 size: 16 residues. The V end was cut by 5 bases, the J end by 4 bases, with 20 bases between. Per the germline V gene, CDR1 is MNHNS and CDR2 is SASEGT. Here the CDR3 reads CASSPHLSSGRTEAFF. The CDR3 region has the DNA TGTGCCAGCAGTCCCCACTTGTCGTCTGGGCGCACTGAAGCTTTCTTT.

In its sample, this clonotype was seen many times. The V call is TRBV12-3 or TRBV12-4, the J call TRBJ1-2; D is perhaps TRBD1 (5 bases). The ends were cut back, 6 bases at V and 4 bases at J, with 15 bases in the middle. The CDR3 spans 14 residues. CDR3 region: CASSFSDNVYGYTF. The CDR3 DNA follows: TGTGCCAGCAGCTTCTCGGACAATGTCTATGGCTACACCTTC.